The clone carrying this TCR beta chain was detected only a few times. Its antigen is unidentified. Since a much larger clone is just one base distant, this may be a read error. Sorting recovered naive CD8 T cells on a CD8+CD4-CCR7+CD45RA+ profile. The data belong to a study of molecular identifiers for immune sequencing clone quantification. Study-wide results and caveats: The study reportedly detected spiked Jurkat TCR RNA from one cell among around 1 million naive cells.

TCRdb fed the PCR reads into MiXCR, producing one record per CDR3 protein. Among about 500,000 distinct CDR3 sequences listed, about 20% were seen once. The CDR3 consists of 15 residues. The germline V gene encodes CDR1 SQVTM and CDR2 ANQGSEA. V is TRBV29-1 and J is TRBJ2-7, with 10 positions matching TRBD1. The sequenced sample consisted of naive CD8+ T cells from blood, with Jurkat cell RNA spiked in. Described subset: FACS-sorted CD8+CD4-CCR7+CD45RA+ naive T cells. The receptor was isolated from a human donor in good health. Some libraries in this study had Jurkat cell RNA spiked in. CDR3 sequence reads: CSVEVPGQGPYERYF. CDR3 bases: TGCAGCGTTGAAGTCCCGGGACAGGGGCCCTACGAGCGGTACTTC.